This entry lists 12 T cell receptor beta chains sequenced from one sample in a study of STAT3 mutations in large granular lymphocyte leukemia. Using immunoSEQ multiplex PCR, the repertoire was profiled, and TCRdb retains in-frame clones only, with some absent. The sample shows fewer than 20,000 clones, roughly 86% of them seen only once. Study-wide points: Every T-LGLL patient had at least one immunodominant TCRbeta clonotype.

Which antigens these TCRs recognize remains unknown. Sequences were obtained from peripheral blood mononuclear cells. These receptors were taken from a man aged 50 to 59 with T-cell large granular lymphocyte leukemia. Some clones in this sample may be carry-over from other donors' samples.

This clone was seen more than once but under ten times. The CDR3 loop reads CASRGAGRNTGELFF. CDR3 bases: TGTGCCAGCAGGGGAGCGGGGCGGAACACCGGGGAGCTGTTTTTT. The chain uses TRBV2 and TRBJ2-2; TRBD2 matches 7 bases. The V segment lost 6 bases and the J segment 1 base; nucleotides outside the gene matches: 5. The CDR3 loop spans 15 amino acids. Germline loops: CDR1 SNHLY, CDR2 FYNNEI.

This chain uses TRBV7-8 with TRBJ2-1, with D perhaps matching TRBD2 (5 bases). Trimming stripped 0 bases from V and 7 bases from J, with 13 bases between. This CDR3 has 15 residues. Germline CDR1 SGHVS, CDR2 FQNEAQ. CDR3 nucleotide sequence: TGTGCCAGCAGCTTAGCCGCCCTCCGAGGGAATGAGCAGTTCTTC. This sequence encodes CASSLAALRGNEQFF.

This clone was observed a single time. The chain carries TRBV5-1 and TRBJ2-5; 9 bases are a match to TRBD1. Per germline, CDR1 SGHRS and CDR2 YFSETQ. CDR3 length equals 15 residues. J gave up 4 bases and V 0 bases, and 4 bases lay outside the gene matches. CDR3 loop: CASSLDGTGLETQYF. The CDR3 nucleotides read TGCGCCAGCAGCTTGGATGGGACAGGGTTAGAGACCCAGTACTTC. Supplemented by reference TRBV5-1 and TRBJ2-5, the full variable domain reads KAGVTQTPRYLIKTRGQQVTLSCSPISGHRSVSWYQQTPGQGLQFLFEYFSETQRNKGNFPGRFSGRQFSNSRSEMNVSTLELGDSALYLCASSLDGTGLETQYFGPGTRLLVL.

This sequence joins TRBV5-4 and TRBJ2-6; 10 bases agree with TRBD1. V was clipped by 4 bases and J by 2 bases; unmatched bases: 12. The CDR3 contains 19 residues. The V gene's germline CDR1 is SGHNT and CDR2 YYREEE (reference sequence). As DNA, the CDR3 is TGTGCCAGCAGCCCGGCGGACAGGGGGGGTGGGGCTGGGGCCAACGTCCTGACTTTC. Amino acids: CASSPADRGGGAGANVLTF.

This clone has only a few counts. The J gene is TRBJ2-5, the V gene TRBV6-4; D gene uncertain. CDR1 is MRHNA and CDR2 is SNTAGT in the germline V gene. The CDR3 has 15 amino acids. V shed 8 bases and J shed 1 base, with 17 bases lying between them. CDR3 protein: CASSEWGLPQETQYF. CDR3 DNA: TGTGCCAGCTCGGAGTGGGGTTTACCCCAAGAGACCCAGTACTTC.

V and J are TRBV6-5 and TRBJ2-2; 11 nucleotides line up with TRBD2. The CDR3 runs 15 residues. Per germline, CDR1 MNHEY and CDR2 SVGAGI. With 6 bases clipped from V and 4 bases from J, the junction kept 4 bases outside the gene matches. The CDR3 sequence: CASRTTSGSTGELFF. The DNA of the CDR3 is TGTGCCAGCAGGACAACTAGCGGGAGCACCGGGGAGCTGTTTTTT.

The rearrangement uses TRBV5-4 and TRBJ2-4; D might be TRBD2 (5 bases). This CDR3 region has 16 residues. The V and J ends lost 0 bases and 4 bases respectively, with 14 bases between them. In germline, CDR1 is SGHNT, CDR2 YYREEE (reference sequence). CDR3 nucleotides: TGTGCCAGCAGCTTGGCCCCTCGGGAAGTTAAAAACATTCAGTACTTC. It translates to CASSLAPREVKNIQYF.

This sequence joins TRBV5-1 and TRBJ2-7, with D possibly being TRBD1 or TRBD2 (5 bases each). Germline V gene lookup returns CDR1 SGHRS and CDR2 YFSETQ. The CDR3 covers 15 residues. V lost 6 bases to trimming and J lost 6 bases, with 22 bases between them. The CDR3 is CASTSGDLEVGEQYF. CDR3 bases: TGCGCCAGCACCTCCGGGGACCTGGAAGTGGGCGAGCAGTACTTC. Using reference TRBV5-1 and TRBJ2-7 for the parts outside the CDR3, the full variable domain is KAGVTQTPRYLIKTRGQQVTLSCSPISGHRSVSWYQQTPGQGLQFLFEYFSETQRNKGNFPGRFSGRQFSNSRSEMNVSTLELGDSALYLCASTSGDLEVGEQYFGPGTRLTVT.

The V and J genes are TRBV10-2 and TRBJ1-5; D is undetermined. The CDR3 consists of 14 residues. CDR1 WSHSY and CDR2 SAAADI come from the germline V gene. Trimming took off 6 bases at V and 0 bases at J, with 9 bases between the two ends. DNA of the CDR3: TGCGCCAGCAGGGAAGGCTATAGCAATCAGCCCCAGCATTTT. As protein: CASREGYSNQPQHF.

This clone was seen a handful of times. The CDR3 loop is CAWSRGNYEQYF. In nucleotides, the CDR3 is TGTGCCTGGAGTCGGGGGAACTACGAGCAGTACTTC. This chain uses TRBV30 with TRBJ2-7, with TRBD2 as a possible D gene (6 bases). Trimming took 2 bases from V and 3 from J, leaving 8 bases between them. The CDR3 length is 12 residues. CDR1 is GTSNPN, CDR2 SVGIG, per germline (reference sequence).

V is TRBV6-1 and J is TRBJ1-2, with D perhaps matching TRBD1 (5 bases). Germline V gene lookup returns CDR1 MNHNS and CDR2 SASEGT. V was pared by 8 bases and J by 3 bases, with 10 bases between. CDR3 length: 12 amino acids. Here the CDR3 DNA reads TGTGCCAGCTTCGGCAGGGACTATGGCTACACCTTC. Protein product: CASFGRDYGYTF.

This chain joins TRBV14 and TRBJ1-5; a possible D gene is TRBD1 (5 bases). V lost 3 bases and J lost 3, with 27 bases in between. The CDR3 has 20 amino acids. CDR1 is SGHDN, CDR2 FVKESK, per germline. CDR3: CASSQGPAKRKGHDNQPQHF. The CDR3 DNA reads TGTGCCAGCAGCCAGGGGCCCGCCAAGAGGAAGGGGCACGACAATCAGCCCCAGCATTTT.